This is a list of T cell receptor beta chains from one sample in a study of response to subunit inactivated influenza vaccine. MiXCR was run by TCRdb on the RT-PCR reads, yielding one entry per CDR3 protein. Counted here are around 200,000 distinct CDR3 sequences, approximately 14% occurring once; the ten biggest clones make up approximately 27%. The sample consisted of CD8+ T cells sorted from PBMCs, taken 4 to 6 days after vaccination. Receptors originate from a man between 45 and 60 years old who received an inactivated influenza vaccine. CDR3s include the opening cysteine and the closing phenylalanine or tryptophan. The D gene is left open where the match is weak. Clone size is given for some rows only: seen once, a few or many times, or a class if the clone is expanded.

j_gene,abundance,v_gene,d_gene,CDR3aa,CDR3nt
TRBJ2-6,once,TRBV27,.,CASSPGTSGANVLTF,TGTGCCAGCAGTCCAGGGACCTCTGGGGCCAACGTCCTGACTTTC
TRBJ2-5,few,TRBV18,TRBD1,CASSQRPGQRQETQYF,TGTGCCAGCTCACAGAGGCCGGGACAGCGTCAAGAGACCCAGTACTTC
TRBJ1-1,.,TRBV19,TRBD1,CASSPGTGITEAFF,TGTGCCAGTAGTCCGGGGACAGGGATCACTGAAGCTTTCTTT
TRBJ2-1,.,TRBV11-1,.,CASSLELVGYNEQFF,TGTGCCAGCAGCTTAGAACTAGTCGGGTACAATGAGCAGTTCTTC
TRBJ2-1,.,TRBV6-2/TRBV6-3,.,CASQSWPYNEQFF,TGTGCCAGCCAGAGTTGGCCCTACAATGAGCAGTTCTTC
TRBJ1-5,.,TRBV9,.,CASSVGGSTNQPQHF,TGTGCCAGCAGCGTAGGTGGGTCCACCAATCAGCCCCAGCATTTT
TRBJ2-5,few,TRBV4-3,.,CASSQDGAAGETQYF,TGCGCCAGCAGCCAAGATGGGGCAGCCGGGGAGACCCAGTACTTC
TRBJ2-1,.,TRBV6-5,TRBD2,CASSYGGGAYNEQFF,TGTGCCAGCAGTTATGGCGGGGGGGCCTACAATGAGCAGTTCTTC
TRBJ1-2,.,TRBV7-9,.,CASAFTTNYGYTF,TGTGCCAGCGCCTTCACGACTAACTATGGCTACACCTTC
TRBJ2-7,many,TRBV3-1,.,CASSQVDRQPRTEQYF,TGTGCCAGCAGCCAAGTGGATCGGCAGCCAAGAACCGAGCAGTACTTC
TRBJ1-5,many,TRBV20-1,.,CSARDDLSNQPQHF,TGCAGTGCTAGAGATGATCTTAGCAATCAGCCCCAGCATTTT
TRBJ1-2,few,TRBV4-3,TRBD1,CASSQDRTGTHYGYTF,TGCGCCAGCAGCCAAGATAGGACAGGGACTCACTATGGCTACACCTTC
TRBJ2-2,few,TRBV6-1,.,CASTLLALRDKNEPGELFF,TGTGCCAGCACACTTCTTGCCCTCCGGGACAAGAATGAACCCGGGGAGCTGTTTTTT
TRBJ2-7,few,TRBV10-3,TRBD1,CAISESLTGTGDPYEQYF,TGTGCCATCAGTGAGTCCCTGACTGGGACAGGGGATCCCTACGAGCAGTACTTC
TRBJ2-7,.,TRBV29-1,.,CSVCQENSYEQYF,TGCAGCGTTTGCCAAGAGAACTCCTACGAGCAGTACTTC
TRBJ2-1,.,TRBV6-2/TRBV6-3,TRBD2,CASTLHRLAEYNEQFF,TGTGCCAGCACCTTACATAGACTAGCCGAATACAATGAGCAGTTCTTC
TRBJ2-7,few,TRBV20-1,TRBD1,CSARALGTVKPYEQYF,TGCAGTGCTAGAGCCCTAGGGACAGTGAAACCCTACGAGCAGTACTTC
TRBJ1-1,.,TRBV25-1,.,CASTHGMNTEAFF,TGTGCCAGCACCCATGGGATGAACACTGAAGCTTTCTTT
TRBJ1-1,.,TRBV25-1,TRBD1,CASRTRGLAEAFF,TGTGCCAGCAGGACCAGGGGGCTTGCTGAAGCTTTCTTT
TRBJ2-5,few,TRBV7-9,TRBD1,CASSQGQGRETQYF,TGTGCCAGCAGCCAGGGACAGGGACGAGAGACCCAGTACTTC
TRBJ2-1,many,TRBV11-2,.,CASSLGYLEFTYNEQFF,TGTGCCAGCAGCTTAGGGTACCTCGAGTTCACCTACAATGAGCAGTTCTTC
TRBJ2-7,few,TRBV11-2,.,CASSLIDEQYF,TGTGCCAGCAGCTTAATCGACGAGCAGTACTTC
TRBJ2-1,few,TRBV5-1,TRBD2,CASSYRLAGYNEQFF,TGCGCCAGCAGCTACCGACTAGCGGGGTATAATGAGCAGTTCTTC
TRBJ2-2,many,TRBV12-3/TRBV12-4,.,CASSNTGELFF,TGTGCCAGCAGTAACACCGGGGAGCTGTTTTTT
TRBJ2-1,.,TRBV13,TRBD2,CASSLVSEASGPYNEQFF,TGTGCCAGCAGCTTAGTAAGTGAGGCTAGCGGACCCTACAATGAGCAGTTCTTC
TRBJ1-1,few,TRBV7-2,.,CASSFGYAGPTEAFF,TGTGCCAGCAGCTTCGGGTATGCAGGGCCCACTGAAGCTTTCTTT
TRBJ2-5,.,TRBV27,TRBD1,CASSLMSTGGMKTQYF,TGTGCCAGCAGTTTAATGTCGACAGGGGGCATGAAGACCCAGTACTTC
TRBJ2-1,few,TRBV5-5,.,CASSLAGRQGVDEQFF,TGTGCCAGCAGCTTGGCCGGGAGACAGGGTGTCGATGAGCAGTTCTTC
TRBJ2-2,few,TRBV30,.,CAWNGQLNTGELFF,TGTGCCTGGAATGGACAGCTCAACACCGGGGAGCTGTTTTTT
TRBJ1-2,.,TRBV28,.,CASSFRSSSYGYTF,TGTGCCAGCAGTTTCCGATCGTCGAGCTATGGCTACACCTTC
TRBJ1-6,many,TRBV6-5,.,CASSYQGFLNSPLHF,TGTGCCAGCAGTTATCAAGGGTTTCTCAATTCACCCCTCCACTTT
TRBJ2-5,.,TRBV5-4,TRBD2,CASSFIAGAAETQYF,TGTGCCAGCAGCTTCATAGCGGGAGCTGCAGAGACCCAGTACTTC
TRBJ2-1,.,TRBV4-3,.,CASSQDPLTTLSYNEQFF,TGCGCCAGCAGCCAAGATCCCTTGACTACTCTCTCCTACAATGAGCAGTTCTTC
TRBJ1-3,few,TRBV4-3,.,CASSQGGAGGNTIYF,TGCGCCAGCAGCCAAGGGGGGGCTGGAGGAAACACCATATATTTT
TRBJ2-1,few,TRBV9,TRBD2,CASSVTAGGLDLYNEQFF,TGTGCCAGCAGCGTAACGGCGGGAGGGCTAGATCTCTACAATGAGCAGTTCTTC
TRBJ2-1,once,TRBV12-3/TRBV12-4,TRBD2,CASSPTSAYNEQFF,TGTGCCAGCAGCCCGACTAGCGCTTACAATGAGCAGTTCTTC
TRBJ2-4,few,TRBV9,.,CASSVGEGGREWIQYF,TGTGCCAGCAGCGTAGGAGAGGGAGGCAGGGAGTGGATTCAGTACTTC
TRBJ1-1,.,TRBV6-2/TRBV6-3,.,CASSLRGVYTEAFF,TGTGCCAGCAGCCTTCGGGGGGTTTACACTGAAGCTTTCTTT
TRBJ2-2,.,TRBV6-2/TRBV6-3,TRBD1,CASSSQTGGRTGELFF,TGTGCCAGCAGTTCCCAGACAGGGGGCCGCACCGGGGAGCTGTTTTTT
TRBJ2-1,many,TRBV7-9,TRBD2,CASSFPGLAGGNEQFF,TGTGCCAGCAGCTTTCCGGGACTAGCGGGAGGCAATGAGCAGTTCTTC
TRBJ2-7,few,TRBV12-3/TRBV12-4,TRBD1,CASSVAGTGVEQYF,TGTGCCAGCAGCGTTGCCGGGACAGGGGTCGAGCAGTACTTC
TRBJ1-2,.,TRBV7-9,TRBD1,CASRAGTGTNYGYTF,TGTGCCAGCAGAGCAGGGACAGGGACGAACTATGGCTACACCTTC
TRBJ1-2,few,TRBV28,.,CASSLRRILGGYTF,TGTGCCAGCAGTTTAAGACGGATCCTTGGCGGCTACACCTTC
TRBJ2-2,.,TRBV12-3/TRBV12-4,.,CASSFSASTGELFF,TGTGCCAGCAGTTTTAGCGCGTCCACCGGGGAGCTGTTTTTT
TRBJ1-4,.,TRBV27,.,CASSPLGGWEKLFF,TGTGCCAGCAGTCCCCTGGGGGGCTGGGAAAAACTGTTTTTT
TRBJ2-6,.,TRBV12-3/TRBV12-4,.,CASSLSGAGANVLTF,TGTGCCAGCAGTTTATCGGGGGCTGGGGCCAACGTCCTGACTTTC
TRBJ2-2,many,TRBV6-2/TRBV6-3,TRBD2,CASSYPDLLAGEDTGELFF,TGTGCCAGCAGTTACCCAGACTTGCTAGCGGGGGAGGACACCGGGGAGCTGTTTTTT
TRBJ1-6,few,TRBV28,.,CASSLPPGTVGDYENSPLHF,TGTGCCAGCAGTTTACCGCCCGGGACCGTAGGGGATTATGAGAATTCACCCCTCCACTTT
TRBJ2-7,few,TRBV20-1,.,CSARDVNSYEQYF,TGCAGTGCTAGAGACGTGAATTCCTACGAGCAGTACTTC
TRBJ1-1,many,TRBV12-3/TRBV12-4,TRBD1,CASSTGGVTEAFF,TGTGCCAGCAGCACAGGGGGAGTCACTGAAGCTTTCTTT
TRBJ2-4,.,TRBV30,.,CAWSVNALRLAKNIQYF,TGTGCCTGGAGTGTTAATGCCCTCAGACTGGCCAAAAACATTCAGTACTTC
TRBJ2-1,many,TRBV12-3/TRBV12-4,.,CASRSGTLQFF,TGTGCCAGCAGGTCCGGGACGCTCCAGTTCTTC
TRBJ2-1,few,TRBV7-2,TRBD1,CASSGGQGRSYNEQFF,TGTGCCAGCAGCGGAGGACAGGGGCGATCCTACAATGAGCAGTTCTTC